This TCR beta chain was profiled in a study of T cell changes during pregnancy in multiple sclerosis. Only in-frame clones appear in the TCRdb table, and some are missing; sequencing was by immunoSEQ multiplex PCR. The table has about 44,000 clones, roughly nine tenths seen once; the top ten hold 0.95% to 1.5%. Per germline, CDR1 SGDLS and CDR2 YYNGEE. CDR3 length: 14 amino acids. V was cut by 2 bases and J by 0 bases, with 7 bases left in between. This rearrangement joins TRBV9 to TRBJ2-3, with D hard to call. The clonotype originates from a female donor with multiple sclerosis, enrolled in a pregnancy study. The sample consisted of CD4+ T cells from peripheral blood mononuclear cells, taken after pregnancy. In DNA, the CDR3 is TGTGCCAGCAGCGTTAGATCTAGCACAGATACGCAGTATTTT. This codes for CASSVRSSTDTQYF.